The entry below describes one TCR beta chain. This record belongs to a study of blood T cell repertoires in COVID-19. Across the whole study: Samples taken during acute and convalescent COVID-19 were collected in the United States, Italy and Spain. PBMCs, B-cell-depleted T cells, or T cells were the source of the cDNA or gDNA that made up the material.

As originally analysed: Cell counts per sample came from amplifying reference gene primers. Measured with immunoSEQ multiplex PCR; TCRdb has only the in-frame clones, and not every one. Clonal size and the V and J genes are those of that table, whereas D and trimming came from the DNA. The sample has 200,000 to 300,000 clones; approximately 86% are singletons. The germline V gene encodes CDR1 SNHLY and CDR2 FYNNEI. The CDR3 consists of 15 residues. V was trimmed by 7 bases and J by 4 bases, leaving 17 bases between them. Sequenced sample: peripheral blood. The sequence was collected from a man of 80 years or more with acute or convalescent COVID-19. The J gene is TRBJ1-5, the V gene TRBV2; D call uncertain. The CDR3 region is CASKPGMVSNQPQHF. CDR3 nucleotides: TGTGCCAGCAAACCCGGGATGGTTTCAAATCAGCCCCAGCATTTT.